Below are 15 T cell receptor beta chains sequenced from a single sample in a study of shared T cell receptors in the human thymus. The repertoire was sequenced with immunoSEQ multiplex PCR; TCRdb's copy has only in-frame clones and lacks some. This table has 550,000 to 800,000 clones, 75% to 90% appearing once. A further study also used this sample, focusing on human thymus T cells.

The sequencing input was thymocytes. These receptor sequences come from a girl under three years old with a congenital heart defect.

This clone was counted only a few times. The chain has TRBV19 and TRBJ1-1, with 12 bases fitting TRBD1. V was pared by 7 bases and J by 5 bases, with 17 bases of the junction left unmatched. The CDR3 has 18 residues. Germline V gene lookup returns CDR1 LNHDA and CDR2 SQIVND (reference sequence). For the CDR3, the DNA is TGTGCCAGTACCAACTTAAAAGGGACAGGGGGCCTAAAAACTGAAGCTTTCTTT. Its protein product is CASTNLKGTGGLKTEAFF. Full variable domain (rest looked up from reference TRBV19 and TRBJ1-1): DGGITQSPKYLFRKEGQNVTLSCEQNLNHDAMYWYRQDPGQGLRLIYYSQIVNDFQKGDIAEGYSVSREKKESFPLTVTSAQKNPTAFYLCASTNLKGTGGLKTEAFFGQGTRLTVV.

The J gene is TRBJ1-6, the V gene TRBV27, with 7 bases fitting TRBD1. The V gene's germline CDR1 is MNHEY and CDR2 SMNVEV (reference sequence). The CDR3 spans 14 residues. The junction had 4 bases not matched to a gene; V was cut back by 5 bases and J by 6 bases. The CDR3 reads CASSPRQGNSPLHF. The CDR3 DNA follows: TGTGCCAGCAGTCCCCGACAGGGTAATTCACCCCTCCACTTT.

The chain combines TRBV7-9 with TRBJ2-7; a possible D gene is TRBD2 (6 bases). CDR1 is SEHNR and CDR2 is FQNEAQ in the germline V gene (reference sequence). V was pared by 5 bases and J by 3 bases, with 14 bases between. This CDR3 has 14 residues. The CDR3 is CASSPPRGSYEQYF. CDR3 sequence (DNA): TGTGCCAGCAGCCCGCCCCGGGGGAGCTACGAGCAGTACTTC.

The chain is built from TRBV10-2 and TRBJ1-2; D uncertain. Trimming took 2 bases from V and 4 from J, leaving 5 bases between them. The CDR3 contains 12 residues. From germline, CDR1 is WSHSY and CDR2 SAAADI. The CDR3 sequence: CASSEGSYGYTF. The CDR3 DNA is TGCGCCAGCAGTGAGGGGAGCTATGGCTACACCTTC.

V is TRBV28 and J is TRBJ1-2; no definite D call. The CDR3 loop spans 19 amino acids. V dropped 4 bases and J dropped 5 bases, with 29 bases sitting between them. Germline CDR1 and CDR2: MDHEN and SYDVKM. The CDR3, as DNA: TGTGCCAGCAGTTCCGCCTTGTCGAGGGCTCTAATACTGCTTTATGGCTACACCTTC. It specifies CASSSALSRALILLYGYTF.

The chain is built from TRBV28 and TRBJ2-7; D might be TRBD1 (6 bases). V lost 6 bases and J 1 base, leaving 16 bases between the germline ends. The CDR3 loop spans 15 amino acids. Germline CDR1 MDHEN, CDR2 SYDVKM. The CDR3 nucleotides are TGTGCCAGCAGCCGAAGAACCCAGGGGTCCTACGAGCAGTACTTC. Its protein is CASSRRTQGSYEQYF.

The chain employs TRBV6-1 and TRBJ2-4; D unclear. The CDR3 covers 13 residues. Trimming took off 5 bases at V and 9 bases at J, with 14 bases between the two ends. Germline CDR1 MNHNS, CDR2 SASEGT. The chain's CDR3 is CASSQRGSLIQYF. CDR3 in DNA: TGTGCCAGCAGTCAGCGAGGCTCCCTCATTCAGTACTTC.

This clone was counted a single time. The chain joins TRBV13 to TRBJ1-4; D is unclear. V gave up 5 bases and J gave up 5 bases, with 9 bases separating them. Germline V lookup: CDR1 PRHDT, CDR2 FYEKMQ (reference sequence). The CDR3 contains 13 residues. CDR3 sequence reads: CASSPSENEKLFF. The CDR3 coding sequence is TGTGCCAGCAGCCCTTCAGAAAATGAAAAACTGTTTTTT. The whole variable domain, filled in from reference TRBV13 and TRBJ1-4, reads AAGVIQSPRHLIKEKRETATLKCYPIPRHDTVYWYQQGPGQDPQFLISFYEKMQSDKGSIPDRFSAQQFSDYHSELNMSSLELGDSALYFCASSPSENEKLFFGSGTQLSVL.

The rearrangement joins TRBV27 to TRBJ2-1, with D uncertain. This CDR3 comprises 13 residues. CDR1 MNHEY and CDR2 SMNVEV come from the germline V gene (reference sequence). The ends were cut back, 4 bases at V and 2 bases at J, with 6 bases in the middle. The CDR3 region has the DNA TGTGCCAGCAGTTCCTCTGCCTACAATGAGCAGTTCTTC. Its translation is CASSSSAYNEQFF.

The chain joins TRBV5-1 to TRBJ2-3, with D hard to call. Germline values: CDR1 SGHRS, CDR2 YFSETQ. Trimming pared 4 bases from V and 2 bases from J, leaving 5 bases between. This CDR3 spans 12 amino acids. CDR3: CASSPFTDTQYF. The CDR3 coding sequence is TGCGCCAGCAGCCCGTTCACAGATACGCAGTATTTT.

V and J are TRBV5-5 and TRBJ1-5, with 9 bases that match TRBD1. The CDR3 length is 20 residues. Germline assignment: CDR1 SGHKS and CDR2 YYEKEE (reference sequence). Trimming cost V 0 bases and J 5 bases; bases outside gene matches: 18. The CDR3 here is CASSLVGVVAGTGIDQPQHF. In nucleotides, the CDR3 is TGTGCCAGCAGCTTGGTGGGTGTGGTGGCCGGGACAGGGATAGATCAGCCCCAGCATTTT.

The rearrangement uses TRBV5-6 and TRBJ2-5, with D possibly matching TRBD1 (6 bases). The J call may be mistaken, given a closer DNA end match to TRBJ2-7. The CDR3 loop spans 14 amino acids. Per germline, CDR1 SGHDT and CDR2 YYEEEE. The CDR3 DNA sequence: TGTGCCAGCAGCTTTGTAGGGGGTGGCTACGAGCAGTACTTC. Translating gives CASSFVGGGYEQYF.

V and J are TRBV7-9 and TRBJ1-2, with D maybe TRBD1 (5 bases). CDR3 length: 14 residues. With 5 bases removed from V and 2 bases from J, the gap between germline ends came to 12 bases. Germline lookup yields CDR1 SEHNR and CDR2 FQNEAQ (reference sequence). CDR3: CASSPRGRNYGYTF. The DNA for the CDR3 is TGTGCCAGCAGCCCAAGGGGCAGGAACTATGGCTACACCTTC. The entire variable domain, with the rest obtained from reference TRBV7-9 and TRBJ1-2, is as follows: DTGVSQNPRHKITKRGQNVTFRCDPISEHNRLYWYRQTLGQGPEFLTYFQNEAQLEKSRLLSDRFSAERPKGSFSTLEIQRTEQGDSAMYLCASSPRGRNYGYTFGSGTRLTVV.

The chain links TRBV5-1 to TRBJ2-4; 9 bases fit TRBD1. Germline V gene data show CDR1 as SGHRS and CDR2 as YFSETQ. The J segment lost 5 bases and the V segment lost 5 bases, leaving 11 bases of the junction unmatched. The CDR3 is 16 amino acids. As DNA, the CDR3 is TGCGCCAGCAGTCTCGGACAGGGGATTACCCAAAACATTCAGTACTTC. Translation: CASSLGQGITQNIQYF.

The rearrangement joins TRBV4-1 to TRBJ1-2; 7 bases fit TRBD1. Germline V gives CDR1 MGHRA, CDR2 YSYEKL. J lost 8 bases, V lost 2 bases, and 5 bases had no gene match. The CDR3 consists of 13 residues. The CDR3 DNA reads TGCGCCAGCAGCCAACGGGACAGTAGGGGCTACACCTTC. It is translated as CASSQRDSRGYTF.